These 24 T cell receptor beta chains share one sample of origin, sequenced in a study of shared clonotypes between healthy human individuals. Generated by immunoSEQ multiplex PCR, the TCRdb table keeps only in-frame clones and is missing some. Of 2,500,000 or so clones listed, approximately 94% are singletons. Source material: naive CD4+ T cells from PBMCs. The sample's subset: CD45RA+ positively selected. Receptors originate from a man younger than 35 in good health. Some clones in this sample may be carry-over from other donors' samples.

The CDR3 region is CSVGRPEGDEKLFF. In nucleotides, the CDR3 is TGCAGCGTTGGTCGACCAGAGGGGGATGAAAAACTGTTTTTT. The J gene is TRBJ1-4, the V gene TRBV29-1; D may be TRBD1 (6 bases). V lost 4 bases and J lost 6, with 15 bases in between. This CDR3 is built from 14 residues. The germline gives CDR1 SQVTM, CDR2 ANQGSEA.

The rearrangement joins TRBV6-8 to TRBJ1-1, with TRBD1 as a possible D gene (5 bases). The CDR3 is 15 residues long. Germline V gives CDR1 MNHGY, CDR2 SAAAGT. Deletions cut 8 bases from V and 1 base from J, with 17 bases between. CDR3 region: CASQRRGLRNTEAFF. The CDR3, as DNA: TGTGCCAGCCAACGAAGGGGTCTCAGGAACACTGAAGCTTTCTTT.

The rearrangement uses TRBV7-3 and TRBJ1-1; no firm D call. Trimming pared 1 base from V and 1 base from J, leaving 4 bases between. The CDR3 is 13 amino acids. Germline V gene lookup returns CDR1 SGHTA and CDR2 FQGTGA. CDR3 region: CASSLIKNTEAFF. The DNA of the CDR3 is TGTGCCAGCAGCTTAATAAAGAACACTGAAGCTTTCTTT.

The genes are TRBV5-4 and TRBJ1-5, with D perhaps matching TRBD1 (6 bases). Trimming left V 4 bases short and J 0 bases short, with 14 bases between. Looked up from germline, CDR1 is SGHNT and CDR2 is YYREEE (reference sequence). The CDR3 sequence is 16 residues long. The CDR3 DNA is TGTGCCAGCAGCCAGGGGAGGACGGTTAGCAATCAGCCCCAGCATTTT. Translating gives CASSQGRTVSNQPQHF.

The chain links TRBV7-2 to TRBJ1-5; 7 positions match TRBD1. From germline, CDR1 is SGHTA and CDR2 FQGNSA. The V segment lost 1 base and the J segment 15 bases; nucleotides outside the gene matches: 12. The CDR3 sequence is 14 residues long. In DNA, the CDR3 is TGTGCCAGCAGCTTAGGGAAACTGACAGGGATATTGCATTTT. Encoded protein: CASSLGKLTGILHF. The complete variable domain, with remaining parts taken from reference TRBV7-2 and TRBJ1-5, reads GAGVSQSPSNKVTEKGKDVELRCDPISGHTALYWYRQSLGQGLEFLIYFQGNSAPDKSGLPSDRFSAERTGGSVSTLTIQRTQQEDSAVYLCASSLGKLTGILHFGDGTRLSIL.

The chain has TRBV6-6 and TRBJ1-2; possibly TRBD1 for D (5 bases). The V end was cut by 7 bases, the J end by 0 bases, with 18 bases between. Germline V CDR1 and CDR2: MNHNY, SVGAGI (reference sequence). The CDR3 length is 16 residues. CDR3 DNA sequence: TGTGCCAGCACCTACAGTTGGGGGGTCTCTAACTATGGCTACACCTTC. Its protein is CASTYSWGVSNYGYTF.

The V and J genes are TRBV28 and TRBJ1-4; 12 nucleotides line up with TRBD1. The CDR3 sequence is 15 residues long. Germline trimming cut 3 bases from V and 7 bases from J; bases unmatched to any gene: 3. CDR1 and CDR2 (germline): MDHEN, SYDVKM. CDR3 region: CASSLPGQGAEKLFF. CDR3 DNA sequence: TGTGCCAGCAGTTTGCCGGGACAGGGGGCTGAAAAACTGTTTTTT.

V usage is TRBV7-9 and J usage is TRBJ2-5; 8 nucleotides align to TRBD1. The CDR3 is made up of 16 amino acids. The ends lost 0 bases at V and 5 bases at J; junction bases unmatched: 8. CDR1 is SEHNR and CDR2 is FQNEAQ in the germline V gene (reference sequence). The chain's CDR3 is CASSLALRTGRETQYF. CDR3 coding DNA: TGTGCCAGCAGCTTAGCCCTACGGACAGGGAGGGAGACCCAGTACTTC.

The gene calls are TRBV28 and TRBJ2-2, with D uncertain. The CDR3 runs 14 residues. Trimming pared 6 bases from V and 5 bases from J, leaving 13 bases between. Per germline, CDR1 MDHEN and CDR2 SYDVKM. The chain's CDR3 is CASSSTAITGELFF. The CDR3, as DNA: TGTGCCAGCAGCAGCACAGCGATAACCGGGGAGCTGTTTTTT.

The V gene is TRBV5-1, the J gene TRBJ2-3; 11 bases line up with TRBD2. After removal of 1 base from V and 5 bases from J, the junction contained 6 bases not matched to a gene. Germline loops: CDR1 SGHRS, CDR2 YFSETQ. The CDR3 runs 16 residues. In DNA, the CDR3 is TGCGCCAGCAGCTTGACTAGCGGGAGTCTCGGAGATACGCAGTATTTT. The encoded protein is CASSLTSGSLGDTQYF.

The V call is TRBV6-5, the J call TRBJ1-2; possible D gene TRBD1, 5 bases. Germline CDR1 MNHEY, CDR2 SVGAGI. The CDR3 consists of 13 residues. Trimming removed 5 bases at V and 6 bases at J, with 13 bases between. CDR3 coding DNA: TGTGCCAGCAGTCCCGGGACGACGCATGGCTACACCTTC. It specifies CASSPGTTHGYTF.

J is TRBJ2-1 and V is TRBV28; D may correspond to TRBD1 or TRBD2 (5 bases each). Germline loops: CDR1 MDHEN, CDR2 SYDVKM. This CDR3 is built from 16 residues. Between the trimmed V and J ends, which lost 5 bases and 4 bases, there was a span of 18 bases. In DNA form, the CDR3 reads TGTGCCAGCAGTAGGACTCGGGGCGCGGGTTACAATGAGCAGTTCTTC. Protein product: CASSRTRGAGYNEQFF.

J is TRBJ2-7 and V is TRBV10-1; 9 bases fit TRBD1. The trim removed 4 bases at V and 2 bases at J, leaving 6 bases unmatched. This CDR3 spans 15 amino acids. Germline V gene data show CDR1 as WNHNN and CDR2 as SYGVQD (reference sequence). The CDR3 nucleotides read TGCGCCAGCAGTGCAGGGACAGGGTATCCCTACGAGCAGTACTTC. Encoded protein: CASSAGTGYPYEQYF.

CDR3 loop: CAWSVWQGRTEAFF. The CDR3 DNA reads as TGTGCCTGGAGTGTTTGGCAGGGACGCACTGAAGCTTTCTTT. The chain employs TRBV30 and TRBJ1-1; a weak D match, TRBD1 (5 bases). Per germline, CDR1 GTSNPN and CDR2 SVGIG (reference sequence). V was pared by 0 bases and J by 4 bases, with 12 bases between. The CDR3 spans 14 residues.

The chain couples TRBV7-2 to TRBJ2-7; D unclear. Trimming cost V 7 bases and J 1 base, with 14 bases left between them. The CDR3 consists of 14 residues. Germline V gene lookup returns CDR1 SGHTA and CDR2 FQGNSA. This chain's CDR3 is CASKIRRASYEQYF. CDR3 in DNA: TGTGCCAGCAAGATAAGACGAGCTTCCTACGAGCAGTACTTC.

The rearrangement joins TRBV5-1 to TRBJ1-2; weak D call: TRBD1 (6 bases). The CDR3 length is 15 residues. Germline assignment: CDR1 SGHRS and CDR2 YFSETQ. The V end was cut by 0 bases, the J end by 4 bases, with 13 bases between. CDR3 sequence: CASSLEGGVGYGYTF. CDR3 DNA sequence: TGCGCCAGCAGCTTGGAAGGGGGGGTAGGCTATGGCTACACCTTC.

J is TRBJ1-1 and V is TRBV7-3, with 7 bases matching TRBD1. In germline, CDR1 is SGHTA, CDR2 FQGTGA. The CDR3 contains 14 residues. V dropped 5 bases and J dropped 1; count of bases not matched to a gene: 4. The CDR3 loop is CASSRQGSNTEAFF. The CDR3 DNA is TGTGCCAGCAGCCGACAGGGATCGAACACTGAAGCTTTCTTT.

V and J are TRBV7-9 and TRBJ2-7; TRBD2 matches at 9 bases. The J segment lost 7 bases and the V segment lost 8 bases, leaving 12 bases of the junction unmatched. CDR1 and CDR2 from the germline V gene are SEHNR and FQNEAQ (reference sequence). The CDR3 has 14 residues. The CDR3 DNA reads as TGTGCCAGCCAAACGGGACTAGCTGTGGGGGAGCAGTACTTC. Translation gives CASQTGLAVGEQYF.

J is TRBJ2-3 and V is TRBV2; TRBD1 might be the D (5 bases). Germline CDR1 reads SNHLY; CDR2 reads FYNNEI. The CDR3 loop spans 13 amino acids. Trimming took 8 bases from V and 8 from J, leaving 17 bases between them. The chain's CDR3 is CASLGQLEVTQYF. The CDR3 nucleotides are TGTGCCAGCCTGGGGCAGTTAGAAGTTACGCAGTATTTT.

This clone was detected only once. V and J are TRBV11-1 and TRBJ1-1; 7 positions agree with TRBD1. V gave up 1 base and J gave up 4 bases; unmatched junction bases: 12. Germline CDR1 and CDR2: SGHAT and FQDESV (reference sequence). The CDR3 totals 17 residues. CDR3 coding DNA: TGTGCCAGCAGCTTAGGTCTGAACCGACAGGGAGGCACTGAAGCTTTCTTT. Encoded protein: CASSLGLNRQGGTEAFF.

The chain couples TRBV5-6 to TRBJ1-2; 8 nucleotides align to TRBD1. CDR1 is SGHDT, CDR2 YYEEEE, per germline. With V trimmed by 4 bases and J by 6 bases, 5 bases remained unmatched. The CDR3 covers 13 residues. In nucleotides, the CDR3 is TGTGCCAGCAGCCCGGACAGGGTGGATGGCTACACCTTC. Its translation is CASSPDRVDGYTF. Looking up the rest from reference TRBV5-6 and TRBJ1-2 gives the full variable domain: DAGVTQSPTHLIKTRGQQVTLRCSPKSGHDTVSWYQQALGQGPQFIFQYYEEEERQRGNFPDRFSGHQFPNYSSELNVNALLLGDSALYLCASSPDRVDGYTFGSGTRLTVV.

The chain combines TRBV19 with TRBJ2-5; 7 positions agree with TRBD2. V dropped 6 bases and J dropped 4; count of bases not matched to a gene: 8. This CDR3 contains 14 residues. Germline-derived CDR1 and CDR2 are LNHDA and SQIVND (reference sequence). The CDR3 sequence: CASRSGASGETQYF. The CDR3 DNA sequence: TGTGCCAGTAGGAGCGGGGCCTCGGGAGAGACCCAGTACTTC.

J is TRBJ1-3 and V is TRBV19; D unclear. Germline V gene lookup returns CDR1 LNHDA and CDR2 SQIVND (reference sequence). The V end lost 5 bases, the J end lost 1 base, and 6 bases lay between the germline ends. CDR3 length equals 13 residues. CDR3 DNA sequence: TGTGCCAGTAGTCTGGATTCTGGAAACACCATATATTTT. Its protein is CASSLDSGNTIYF.

The J gene is TRBJ1-1, the V gene TRBV6-1; a weak D match, TRBD1 (5 bases). V was shortened by 0 bases and J by 13 bases, with 12 bases between the two germline ends. Germline V CDR1 and CDR2: MNHNS, SASEGT. The CDR3 has 12 residues. The CDR3 sequence is CASSEATERGFF. The CDR3 DNA reads as TGTGCCAGCAGTGAAGCAACAGAAAGGGGTTTCTTT.